This T cell receptor beta chain was documented in a study of CD8 T cells in ankylosing spondylitis. Study-wide results and caveats: Characteristic of ankylosing spondylitis blood, it appeared, was a TCR beta motif comprising fewer than 10 highly homologous variants. Disease-linked clones were reportedly significantly enriched in matched ankylosing spondylitis synovial fluid.

Germline V gene lookup returns CDR1 SGHTA and CDR2 FQGNSA. The CDR3 has 14 amino acids. V was trimmed by 0 bases and J by 11 bases, leaving 16 bases between them. This clonotype came up a few times. Its antigen remains unknown. 5'-RACE, quantitative and with molecular barcodes, yielded the TCR beta libraries. One entry per CDR3 protein results from TCRdb running MiXCR on the 5' RACE reads. The table has a few hundred thousand distinct CDR3 sequences, more than 9% seen once; the top ten hold over 20%. The specimen sequenced was blood, either unsorted or a sorted T cell fraction (not recorded which). The chain combines TRBV7-2 with TRBJ1-1, with a possible D match to TRBD1 (6 bases). The sequence derives from a male donor with ankylosing spondylitis or in good health (not recorded which). The chain's CDR3 is CASSLAGAAPDAFF. The CDR3 nucleotides read TGTGCCAGCAGCTTAGCGGGGGCGGCCCCGGATGCTTTCTTT.